One and the same sample provided the 6 T cell receptor beta chains below, sequenced in a study of blood T cell repertoires in COVID-19. Repertoires were generated with immunoSEQ multiplex PCR, while TCRdb's copy carries only in-frame clones and drops some. Of a few hundred thousand clones in the sample, around 85% were seen once. Sequenced input: PBMCs or T cells enriched from blood (not recorded which). Receptors were obtained from a woman aged 25 to 45 who had recovered from COVID-19.

This chain joins TRBV19 and TRBJ1-5; D not certain. The germline V gene encodes CDR1 LNHDA and CDR2 SQIVND (reference sequence). The CDR3 sequence is 15 residues long. V lost 7 bases, J lost 6 bases, and 19 bases lay in between. CDR3: CASNLRHKTIQPQHF. The CDR3 nucleotides read TGTGCCAGTAACCTCAGGCACAAAACAATTCAGCCCCAGCATTTT. The full variable domain, with the rest looked up from reference TRBV19 and TRBJ1-5, is DGGITQSPKYLFRKEGQNVTLSCEQNLNHDAMYWYRQDPGQGLRLIYYSQIVNDFQKGDIAEGYSVSREKKESFPLTVTSAQKNPTAFYLCASNLRHKTIQPQHFGDGTRLSIL.

The chain uses TRBV7-9 and TRBJ1-3; TRBD1 matches 7 bases. The CDR3 runs 13 residues. Trimming removed 5 bases from V and 3 bases from J; junction bases left unmatched: 1. CDR1 is SEHNR and CDR2 is FQNEAQ in the germline V gene (reference sequence). CDR3 coding DNA: TGTGCCAGCAGCCAGGGGGTTGGAAACACCATATATTTT. Amino acid sequence: CASSQGVGNTIYF.

The rearrangement uses TRBV28 and TRBJ2-7; weak D call: TRBD1 (6 bases). The length of the CDR3 is 14 residues. The V end was cut by 6 bases, the J end by 0 bases, with 12 bases between. From germline, CDR1 is MDHEN and CDR2 SYDVKM. The DNA for the CDR3 is TGTGCCAGCAGCGGCGGACAGAGCTCCTACGAGCAGTACTTC. Its protein is CASSGGQSSYEQYF.

This clone was counted many times. The gene calls are TRBV2 and TRBJ2-7; 10 nucleotides agree with TRBD2. The CDR3 loop spans 15 amino acids. Germline V lookup: CDR1 SNHLY, CDR2 FYNNEI. The ends lost 7 bases at V and 2 bases at J; junction bases unmatched: 8. The CDR3 is CASKVGLAEAYEQYF. CDR3 nucleotide sequence: TGTGCCAGCAAGGTTGGACTAGCGGAAGCCTACGAGCAGTACTTC.

The chain joins TRBV4-1 to TRBJ2-5, with 10 bases that match TRBD2. CDR3 size: 17 residues. Germline V gene sequence: CDR1 MGHRA, CDR2 YSYEKL. V lost 0 bases, J lost 5 bases, and 9 bases stayed unmatched. The DNA for the CDR3 is TGCGCCAGCAGCCAAGAGAGGCTAGCGGGGGAGGGGGAGACCCAGTACTTC. This gives the protein CASSQERLAGEGETQYF.

V and J are TRBV11-2 and TRBJ1-6; no clear D. The ends were cut back, 0 bases at V and 9 bases at J, with 9 bases in the middle. Per germline, CDR1 SGHAT and CDR2 FQNNGV. The CDR3 covers 14 residues. As DNA, the CDR3 is TGTGCCAGCAGCTTAGAGTTTGAGGGTTCACCCCTCCACTTT. Translated, it gives CASSLEFEGSPLHF.